The 15 T cell receptor beta chains given below trace back to one sample, sequenced in a study of blood T cell repertoires in COVID-19. Sequenced by immunoSEQ multiplex PCR; TCRdb stores in-frame clones only, minus some. The sample consists of 150,000 to 200,000 clones, more than 85% of them appearing once. Sequencing input: peripheral blood. The receptors here all came from an older woman with COVID-19, enrolled during active disease.

V and J are TRBV19 and TRBJ1-2, with 7 nucleotides matching TRBD1. The CDR3 spans 15 residues. After removal of 1 base from V and 5 bases from J, the junction contained 7 bases not matched to a gene. The germline V gene has CDR1 LNHDA and CDR2 SQIVND (reference sequence). This chain's CDR3 is CASSIATGTVYGYTF. In nucleotides, the CDR3 is TGTGCCAGTAGTATAGCTACCGGGACAGTTTATGGCTACACCTTC.

This sequence joins TRBV6-2 or TRBV6-3 and TRBJ2-7; 9 positions match TRBD1. Germline loops: CDR1 MNHEY, CDR2 SVGEGT. This CDR3 region has 16 residues. V was clipped by 2 bases and J by 2 bases; unmatched bases: 7. CDR3 sequence reads: CASSYRTGVSPYEQYF. The CDR3 region has the DNA TGTGCCAGCAGTTACAGGACAGGGGTAAGCCCCTACGAGCAGTACTTC.

The rearrangement links TRBV7-9 to TRBJ1-6; 7 bases agree with TRBD1. Germline values: CDR1 SEHNR, CDR2 FQNEAQ (reference sequence). J gave up 5 bases and V 8 bases, and 9 bases lay outside the gene matches. The CDR3 sequence is 15 residues long. The CDR3 is CASGLGDRNNSPLHF. DNA of the CDR3: TGTGCCAGCGGGCTAGGGGACAGAAATAATTCACCCCTCCACTTT.

Details on this clone: The junction shows a germline mismatch at one end, possibly a read error. The rearrangement uses TRBV7-9 and TRBJ2-1; TRBD1 agrees at 7 bases. Germline CDR1 is SEHNR and CDR2 is FQNEAQ (reference sequence). CDR3 size: 15 residues. The CDR3, as DNA: TGTGCCAGCAGCCTCCGGACAGGCTCCCACAATGAGCAGTTCTTC. It encodes CASSLRTGSHNEQFF.

This rearrangement joins TRBV27 to TRBJ2-7, with 8 bases aligning to TRBD1. Germline V gene sequence: CDR1 MNHEY, CDR2 SMNVEV (reference sequence). V shed 5 bases and J 0 bases; nucleotides not matched to a gene: 6. This CDR3 spans 15 amino acids. CDR3 sequence: CASSKQGVDSYEQYF. The CDR3 DNA reads TGTGCCAGCAGTAAACAGGGGGTGGACTCCTACGAGCAGTACTTC.

The J gene is TRBJ1-4, the V gene TRBV6-5, with a tentative D call TRBD1 (5 bases). Trimming took 6 bases from V and 6 from J, leaving 14 bases between them. The CDR3 has 14 amino acids. Germline CDR1 MNHEY, CDR2 SVGAGI. The chain's CDR3 is CASRQWRGDEKLFF. DNA for the CDR3: TGTGCCAGCAGGCAGTGGAGGGGAGATGAAAAACTGTTTTTT.

V usage is TRBV10-3 and J usage is TRBJ1-2; D might be TRBD1 (6 bases). The germline V and J ends were trimmed by 6 bases and 5 bases, with 19 bases remaining between them. CDR1 ENHRY and CDR2 SYGVKD come from the germline V gene. The CDR3 length is 15 residues. The CDR3 coding sequence is TGTGCCATCAGAGAAGGGGGGGGTCGAGAATATGGCTACACCTTC. Translated, it gives CAIREGGGREYGYTF.

The V gene is TRBV5-6, the J gene TRBJ1-2; 9 nucleotides agree with TRBD1. From germline, CDR1 is SGHDT and CDR2 YYEEEE. The V gene end was trimmed by 4 bases and the J gene end by 4 bases; junction bases not matched to a gene: 14. This CDR3 is built from 17 residues. CDR3 sequence (DNA): TGTGCCAGCAGCGCGTCCGTCACAGGGGGCGCTACCTATGGCTACACCTTC. It translates to CASSASVTGGATYGYTF.

The gene calls are TRBV7-3 and TRBJ1-1; D gene ambiguous. The V gene lost 2 bases and the J gene lost 4 bases, with 17 bases spanning the gap. Germline loops: CDR1 SGHTA, CDR2 FQGTGA. The CDR3 is 16 amino acids. CDR3 sequence (DNA): TGTGCCAGCAGCTTAGACGGGGTGTTAAGATTCACTGAAGCTTTCTTT. Its protein is CASSLDGVLRFTEAFF.

This chain connects TRBV3-1 (or the pseudogene TRBV3-2) to TRBJ1-4, with a tentative D call TRBD1 (6 bases). CDR3 length: 15 residues. The germline V gene encodes CDR1 LGHDT and CDR2 YNNKEL (reference sequence). V was pared by 3 bases and J by 7 bases, with 15 bases between. The CDR3 is CASSHLGGASEKLFF. CDR3 nucleotides: TGTGCCAGCAGCCACCTCGGGGGGGCGAGTGAAAAACTGTTTTTT.

DNA of the CDR3: TGTGCCAGCAGCTCCCGGTTAACGGCGGTCGGAGACACCATATATTTT. Its translation is CASSSRLTAVGDTIYF. J is TRBJ1-3 and V is TRBV9; D uncertain. Trimming took 4 bases from V and 8 from J, leaving 22 bases between them. The CDR3 contains 16 residues. The V gene's germline CDR1 is SGDLS and CDR2 YYNGEE.

The chain uses TRBV12-3 or TRBV12-4 and TRBJ1-5; the D is unclear. V lost 3 bases to trimming and J lost 1 base, with 4 bases between them. The CDR3 is 13 amino acids. The chain's CDR3 is CASSFESNQPQHF. CDR3 sequence (DNA): TGTGCCAGCAGTTTTGAGAGCAATCAGCCCCAGCATTTT.

The chain couples TRBV19 to TRBJ2-5, with D possibly being TRBD2 (5 bases). Germline V gene sequence: CDR1 LNHDA, CDR2 SQIVND (reference sequence). The germline V and J ends were trimmed by 6 bases and 5 bases, with 13 bases remaining between them. The CDR3 has 13 amino acids. The CDR3 loop reads CASSRSGYETQYF. The DNA for the CDR3 is TGTGCCAGTAGCCGCTCGGGATATGAGACCCAGTACTTC.

The chain is built from TRBV5-6 and TRBJ2-3; 11 nucleotides align to TRBD2. Germline trimming cut 4 bases from V and 3 bases from J; bases unmatched to any gene: 4. CDR3 length: 15 amino acids. CDR1 is SGHDT and CDR2 is YYEEEE in the germline V gene. The CDR3 bases are TGTGCCAGCAGCCTACTAGCGGGGGATACAGATACGCAGTATTTT. Translation gives CASSLLAGDTDTQYF. Full variable domain (missing parts from reference TRBV5-6 and TRBJ2-3): DAGVTQSPTHLIKTRGQQVTLRCSPKSGHDTVSWYQQALGQGPQFIFQYYEEEERQRGNFPDRFSGHQFPNYSSELNVNALLLGDSALYLCASSLLAGDTDTQYFGPGTRLTVL.

The chain recombines TRBV6-5 with TRBJ2-5, with TRBD2 identical over 10 bases. Germline V gene data show CDR1 as MNHEY and CDR2 as SVGAGI. J lost 5 bases, V lost 0 bases, and 6 bases had no gene match. The CDR3 spans 16 residues. CDR3 in DNA: TGTGCCAGCAGTTACTCGATTGAACTAGCGGGGGAGACCCAGTACTTC. Its protein is CASSYSIELAGETQYF.